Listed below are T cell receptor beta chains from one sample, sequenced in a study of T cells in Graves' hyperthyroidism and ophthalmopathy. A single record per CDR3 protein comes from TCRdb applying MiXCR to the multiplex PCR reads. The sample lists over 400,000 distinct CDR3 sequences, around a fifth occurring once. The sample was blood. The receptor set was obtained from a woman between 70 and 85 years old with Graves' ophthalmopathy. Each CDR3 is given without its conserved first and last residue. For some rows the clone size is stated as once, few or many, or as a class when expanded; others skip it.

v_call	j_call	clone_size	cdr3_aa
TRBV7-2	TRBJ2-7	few	ASSLVSGEGYEQY
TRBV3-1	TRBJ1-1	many	ASSRANTEAF
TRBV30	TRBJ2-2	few	AGRAWKGLAHTGELF
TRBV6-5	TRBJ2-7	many	ASSYSSQGNSYEQY
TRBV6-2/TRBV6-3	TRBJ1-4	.	ASSYPGTGVEKLF
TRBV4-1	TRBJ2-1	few	ASSHWASGYNEQF
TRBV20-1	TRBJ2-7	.	SASRGSYEQY
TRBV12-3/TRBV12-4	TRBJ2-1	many	ASSPRGDSYNEQF
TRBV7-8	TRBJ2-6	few	ASRSAGGYSGANVLT
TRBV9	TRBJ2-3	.	ASSVSSGRTGDTQY
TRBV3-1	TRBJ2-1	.	ASSQMRGSNEQF
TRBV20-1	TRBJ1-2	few	SARAGGLPRQGYYGYT
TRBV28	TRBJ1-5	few	ASSPNTGYDSNQPQH
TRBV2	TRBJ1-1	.	ARKNRGTGRNTEAF
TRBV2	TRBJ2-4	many	ASSEEIGKGIQY
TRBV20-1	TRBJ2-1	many	SAGYRGQTGEQF
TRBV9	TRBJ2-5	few	ASSPGERATQETQY
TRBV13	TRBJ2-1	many	ASSLVNFEQF
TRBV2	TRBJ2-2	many	ASNGAGELF
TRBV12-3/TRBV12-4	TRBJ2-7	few	ASSLSVVLGREQY
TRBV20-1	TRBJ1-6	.	SAGGQDNSPLH
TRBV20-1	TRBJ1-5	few	SASNPTGNQPQH
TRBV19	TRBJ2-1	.	ASSIVEAGDGTEQF
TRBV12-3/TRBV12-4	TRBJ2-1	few	ASSFSKKQF
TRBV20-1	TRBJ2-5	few	SAPRGSWRQETQY
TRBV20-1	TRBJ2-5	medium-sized	SALLRETQY
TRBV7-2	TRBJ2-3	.	ASSLVVGVYGDTQY
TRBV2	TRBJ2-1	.	ASSYSGIEKF
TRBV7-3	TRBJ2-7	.	ASNLSGGSREQY
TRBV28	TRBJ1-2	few	ASSLRGNPNYGYT
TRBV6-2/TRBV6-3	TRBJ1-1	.	ASSSTGFTEAF
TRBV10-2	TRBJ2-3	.	ASSEAGGPDTQY
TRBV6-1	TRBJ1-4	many	ASSDWTGANEKLF
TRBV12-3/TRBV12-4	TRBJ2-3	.	ASSFSPPTDTQY
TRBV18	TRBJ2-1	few	ASSSPGLGYDEQF
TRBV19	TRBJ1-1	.	ASSITGGAPEAF
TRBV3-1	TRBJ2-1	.	ASSPNSLAGVKF
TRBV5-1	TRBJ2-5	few	ASSFRAAGGQETQY
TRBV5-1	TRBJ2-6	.	ASSLEGGREPFSGANVLT
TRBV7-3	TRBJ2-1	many	ASSLLGSSYNEQF
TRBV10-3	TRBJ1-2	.	AISESDAYGYT